This TCR beta chain emerged from a study of T-cell reconstitution after alpha-beta-depleted transplantation in children. The TCRbeta library was prepared with unique molecular identifiers. TCRdb passed the PCR reads through MiXCR, listing each CDR3 protein once. The sample has approximately 640,000 distinct CDR3 sequences, roughly 15% seen once. This clonotype was picked up a small number of times. The sequence was obtained from a human donor who donated a stem cell graft to a child with acute myeloid leukemia. The starting material was PBMCs from the stem cell graft donor, obtained from the stem cell graft.

Here the CDR3 reads CASSQDRQGKEQYF. CDR3 nucleotides: TGCGCCAGCAGCCAAGATCGGCAGGGGAAAGAGCAGTACTTC. The V call is TRBV4-1, the J call TRBJ2-7; D possibly corresponds to TRBD1 (6 bases). V gave up 0 bases and J gave up 7 bases, with 13 bases separating them. This CDR3 spans 14 amino acids. Germline CDR1 is MGHRA and CDR2 is YSYEKL.